This T cell receptor beta chain was sequenced for a study of shared clonotypes between healthy human individuals. Study details: A couple of women and a few men aged 18 to 49 made up the donors. Study results and caveats: Sampling involved blood alone; tissue repertoires likely differ.

Original processing notes: ImmunoSEQ only sent back junction sequences with no quality scores, so filtering was done differently. TCRdb keeps only in-frame clones here, not all; method: immunoSEQ multiplex PCR. From that table come the V and J calls and clone size; the DNA was used to work out D and trimming. The sample has 520,000 or so clones; 79% are singletons. The study used 100 million or so PBMCs per unsorted sample for genomic DNA. About this clone itself: Its antigen remains unknown.

This CDR3 has 11 residues. The V and J ends lost 5 bases and 10 bases respectively, with 12 bases between them. The germline gives CDR1 DFQATT, CDR2 SNEGSKA (reference sequence). The chain carries TRBV20-1 and TRBJ2-1; TRBD2 might be the D (5 bases). The sample consisted of PBMCs. The source is a woman aged 35 to 49 in good health. Some clones in this sample may be carry-over from other donors' samples. The CDR3 loop is CSADTTNEQFF. The CDR3 DNA sequence: TGCAGTGCTGACACGACTAACGAGCAGTTCTTC.